The 11 T cell receptor beta chains reported below all come from one sample, sequenced in a study of shared clonotypes between healthy human individuals. Assay: immunoSEQ multiplex PCR; the TCRdb copy retains only in-frame clones and omits some. Of about 1.5 million clones detected, nearly 99% appear once; the ten largest clones hold 0.4% to 0.45%. The source material was naive CD4+ T cells sorted from blood. Subset noted: CD45RA+ positively selected. Receptors originate from a man aged 25-40 years in good health.

The rearrangement joins TRBV5-1 to TRBJ2-7; 14 nucleotides line up with TRBD2. Germline loops: CDR1 SGHRS, CDR2 YFSETQ. V gave up 7 bases and J gave up 4 bases; unmatched junction bases: 7. CDR3 length: 15 amino acids. The CDR3 loop is CASGRGLAGDYEQYF. CDR3 bases: TGCGCCAGCGGAAGGGGACTAGCGGGAGATTACGAGCAGTACTTC. The full variable domain, its missing parts supplied by reference TRBV5-1 and TRBJ2-7, is KAGVTQTPRYLIKTRGQQVTLSCSPISGHRSVSWYQQTPGQGLQFLFEYFSETQRNKGNFPGRFSGRQFSNSRSEMNVSTLELGDSALYLCASGRGLAGDYEQYFGPGTRLTVT.

The chain carries TRBV19 and TRBJ2-7; D is ambiguous. The CDR3 is made up of 14 amino acids. The germline V and J ends were trimmed by 7 bases and 0 bases, with 13 bases remaining between them. Germline CDR1 is LNHDA and CDR2 is SQIVND (reference sequence). CDR3: CASKGGASSYEQYF. In DNA form, the CDR3 reads TGTGCCAGTAAGGGCGGAGCGAGCTCCTACGAGCAGTACTTC.

The CDR3 protein is CASSFMAGVVDTQYF. Written as DNA, the CDR3 is TGTGCCAGCAGTTTTATGGCGGGAGTGGTAGATACGCAGTATTTT. The chain joins TRBV28 to TRBJ2-3, with 7 bases identical to TRBD2. The germline V gene encodes CDR1 MDHEN and CDR2 SYDVKM. Germline trimming cut 3 bases from V and 5 bases from J; bases unmatched to any gene: 8. The CDR3 spans 15 residues.

This clone showed up just once. The chain joins TRBV27 to TRBJ2-2; 7 bases are a match to TRBD1. The length of the CDR3 is 23 residues. CDR1 is MNHEY and CDR2 is SMNVEV in the germline V gene (reference sequence). The trim removed 2 bases at V and 0 bases at J, leaving 24 bases unmatched. The CDR3 loop reads CASSLRGRSGRTGSQPNTGELFF. CDR3 coding DNA: TGTGCCAGCAGTTTAAGAGGTCGGTCAGGGCGGACAGGATCCCAACCGAACACCGGGGAGCTGTTTTTT.

The V gene is TRBV27, the J gene TRBJ2-3; 11 bases line up with TRBD2. CDR3 size: 19 residues. CDR1 and CDR2 from the germline V gene are MNHEY and SMNVEV (reference sequence). The V segment lost 2 bases and the J segment 0 bases; nucleotides outside the gene matches: 10. This chain's CDR3 is CASSLLLAGVRASTDTQYF. As DNA, the CDR3 is TGTGCCAGCAGTTTACTACTAGCGGGAGTGAGGGCTAGCACAGATACGCAGTATTTT.

This chain uses TRBV7-9 with TRBJ1-4, with TRBD1 matching over 7 bases. The germline CDR1 and CDR2 sequences are SEHNR and FQNEAQ (reference sequence). The CDR3 length is 15 residues. The V and J ends lost 6 bases and 4 bases, in that order; junction bases with no gene match: 8. CDR3 residues: CASSTRGQFNEKLFF. The CDR3 DNA reads TGTGCCAGCAGTACTAGGGGACAGTTTAATGAAAAACTGTTTTTT.

V gene TRBV5-5 combines with J gene TRBJ2-3; tentative D call: TRBD2 (6 bases). Trimming pared 3 bases from V and 1 base from J, leaving 12 bases between. Germline-derived CDR1 and CDR2 are SGHKS and YYEKEE (reference sequence). This CDR3 is built from 15 residues. The CDR3 is CASSYRDFRTDTQYF. CDR3 bases: TGTGCCAGCAGCTATAGGGACTTCCGCACAGATACGCAGTATTTT.

The gene calls are TRBV14 and TRBJ2-3; possible D gene TRBD2, 6 bases. The CDR3 is 16 residues long. V was pared by 1 base and J by 5 bases, with 16 bases between. Per the germline V gene, CDR1 is SGHDN and CDR2 is FVKESK. CDR3 coding DNA: TGTGCCAGCAGCCAAGGACTAGAACCTTTACAAGATACGCAGTATTTT. Encoded protein: CASSQGLEPLQDTQYF. The full variable domain, in which reference TRBV14 and TRBJ2-3 provide the parts outside the CDR3, is EAGVTQFPSHSVIEKGQTVTLRCDPISGHDNLYWYRRVMGKEIKFLLHFVKESKQDESGMPNNRFLAERTGGTYSTLKVQPAELEDSGVYFCASSQGLEPLQDTQYFGPGTRLTVL.

The chain uses TRBV28 and TRBJ1-2; D ambiguous. Germline lookup yields CDR1 MDHEN and CDR2 SYDVKM. This CDR3 has 13 residues. V was trimmed by 5 bases and J by 2 bases, leaving 9 bases between them. CDR3 DNA: TGTGCCAGCAGTGACCCGCCCAACTATGGCTACACCTTC. It translates to CASSDPPNYGYTF.

The table lists this clone with a count of one. The V call is TRBV28, the J call TRBJ2-5; possible D gene TRBD2, 6 bases. The CDR3 totals 14 residues. Trimming took 6 bases from V and 5 from J, leaving 16 bases between them. Germline V lookup: CDR1 MDHEN, CDR2 SYDVKM. This chain's CDR3 is CASRAGISKETQYF. CDR3 DNA sequence: TGTGCCAGCAGAGCGGGCATATCGAAGGAGACCCAGTACTTC.

The genes are TRBV11-2 and TRBJ1-2, with 7 bases that match TRBD1. The CDR3 is made up of 18 amino acids. In germline, CDR1 is SGHAT, CDR2 FQNNGV. Trimming took 5 bases from V and 0 from J; bases not matched to a gene: 15. CDR3 DNA sequence: TGTGCCAGCAGCCCTTTCTCAACCGGGACAGCTTCTAACTATGGCTACACCTTC. Residues: CASSPFSTGTASNYGYTF.